A single sample is the source of the 8 T cell receptor beta chains below, sequenced in a study of cytomegalovirus exposure and HLA in healthy donors. A multiplex PCR was run with 60 Vbeta primers and 13 Jbeta primers. Some clones are missing from TCRdb's copy, which holds only in-frame ones; the method was immunoSEQ multiplex PCR. Here the sample spans 55,000 to 75,000 clones, 87% being singletons. The sample comprised PBMCs. All receptors derive from a man aged 18 to 35 in good health and CMV-seronegative.

J is TRBJ1-4 and V is TRBV7-2; D possibly corresponds to TRBD1 (5 bases). The length of the CDR3 is 13 residues. Trimming left V 6 bases short and J 8 bases short, with 13 bases between. The germline CDR1 and CDR2 sequences are SGHTA and FQGNSA. The CDR3 here is CASRGPALEKLFF. The CDR3 nucleotides are TGTGCCAGCAGGGGGCCCGCCCTAGAAAAACTGTTTTTT. Full variable domain (missing parts from reference TRBV7-2 and TRBJ1-4): GAGVSQSPSNKVTEKGKDVELRCDPISGHTALYWYRQSLGQGLEFLIYFQGNSAPDKSGLPSDRFSAERTGGSVSTLTIQRTQQEDSAVYLCASRGPALEKLFFGSGTQLSVL.

J is TRBJ2-7 and V is TRBV7-9; D is ambiguous. Germline V gene sequence: CDR1 SEHNR, CDR2 FQNEAQ (reference sequence). This CDR3 is 13 amino acids long. The V gene lost 6 bases and the J gene lost 4 bases, with 13 bases spanning the gap. CDR3: CASRPGPGYEQYF. CDR3 sequence (DNA): TGTGCCAGCAGACCTGGTCCCGGTTACGAGCAGTACTTC.

The V call is TRBV13, the J call TRBJ1-2; D is possibly TRBD1 (6 bases). V gave up 5 bases and J gave up 1 base, with 17 bases separating them. Germline CDR1 and CDR2: PRHDT and FYEKMQ (reference sequence). CDR3 length equals 16 residues. The CDR3 reads CASSRLRDTYNYGYTF. In DNA form, the CDR3 reads TGTGCCAGCAGCCGCTTACGGGACACTTATAACTATGGCTACACCTTC.

The chain is built from TRBV6-1 and TRBJ2-6, with a tentative D call TRBD1 (5 bases). There are 14 residues in the CDR3. Germline V lookup: CDR1 MNHNS, CDR2 SASEGT. V was trimmed by 7 bases and J by 1 base, leaving 8 bases between them. Written as DNA, the CDR3 is TGTGCCAGCAAAGGGGTATCTGGGGCCAACGTCCTGACTTTC. Protein sequence: CASKGVSGANVLTF.

This sequence joins TRBV6-5 and TRBJ2-7, with D possibly matching TRBD2 (5 bases). The CDR3 contains 11 residues. Germline CDR1 MNHEY, CDR2 SVGAGI. V gave up 4 bases and J gave up 7 bases, with 8 bases separating them. The CDR3 here is CASSWGDEQYF. The CDR3 DNA follows: TGTGCCAGCAGTTGGGGAGATGAGCAGTACTTC.

This chain uses TRBV7-9 with TRBJ2-7; the match to TRBD2 covers 11 bases. The J segment lost 0 bases and the V segment lost 4 bases, leaving 8 bases of the junction unmatched. This CDR3 spans 17 amino acids. Germline CDR1 SEHNR, CDR2 FQNEAQ (reference sequence). The CDR3 loop is CASSSSSGGPFSYEQYF. The CDR3 bases are TGTGCCAGCAGCTCTTCTAGCGGGGGGCCCTTCTCCTACGAGCAGTACTTC.

CDR3 DNA sequence: TGCGCCAGCAGTGGTCAGGGGAATAATGAAAAACTGTTTTTT. Protein: CASSGQGNNEKLFF. This rearrangement joins TRBV10-1 to TRBJ1-4, with D maybe TRBD1 (6 bases). The germline CDR1 and CDR2 sequences are WNHNN and SYGVQD (reference sequence). There are 14 residues in the CDR3. The ends were cut back, 4 bases at V and 4 bases at J, with 10 bases in the middle.

This clone occurred once. The chain has TRBV10-2 and TRBJ1-4, with D perhaps matching TRBD1 (6 bases). The CDR3 is 15 residues long. V lost 0 bases to trimming and J lost 5 bases, with 10 bases between them. From germline, CDR1 is WSHSY and CDR2 SAAADI. The CDR3 sequence: CASSESGTLNEKLFF. The CDR3 bases are TGCGCCAGCAGTGAGTCGGGGACATTGAATGAAAAACTGTTTTTT.